These T cell receptor beta chains were read from a single sample in a study of shared clonotypes between healthy human individuals. Profiled with immunoSEQ multiplex PCR; TCRdb holds only in-frame clones, not every one. In the table there are 2 million to 2.5 million clones, around 95% of which are singletons. Sample: naive CD4+ T cells sorted from blood. The receptor source for this set is a man between 18 and 29 years old in good health. Both conserved end residues are part of each CDR3.

V	J	length	CDR3
TRBV5-4	TRBJ2-7	14	CASSRVGGLREQYF
TRBV18	TRBJ2-1	13	CASSVHKANEQFF
TRBV7-7	TRBJ2-7	14	CASSLSMSSYEQYF
TRBV5-1	TRBJ1-1	17	CASSSWGPGRGNTEAFF
TRBV25-1	TRBJ2-3	16	CASSGPGWTGIVTQYF
TRBV5-6	TRBJ1-1	13	CASSSGKNTEAFF
TRBV7-9	TRBJ2-1	15	CASSFTSGSFGEQFF
TRBV6-1	TRBJ2-6	15	CASSNTGGGANVLTF
TRBV30	TRBJ2-3	12	CAWSPTLDTQYF
TRBV5-3	TRBJ2-7	14	CARSLEESAGEQYF
TRBV2	TRBJ2-1	13	CASSPVKDWEQFF
TRBV4-3	TRBJ2-3	17	CASSHLATGPGTDTQYF
TRBV10-3	TRBJ2-5	12	CAISVAQETQYF
TRBV7-9	TRBJ2-2	18	CASSLLAGAKSNTGELFF
TRBV6-1	TRBJ1-4	15	CASSGRWGAGEKLFF
TRBV2	TRBJ2-1	14	CASSVSGTYNEQFF